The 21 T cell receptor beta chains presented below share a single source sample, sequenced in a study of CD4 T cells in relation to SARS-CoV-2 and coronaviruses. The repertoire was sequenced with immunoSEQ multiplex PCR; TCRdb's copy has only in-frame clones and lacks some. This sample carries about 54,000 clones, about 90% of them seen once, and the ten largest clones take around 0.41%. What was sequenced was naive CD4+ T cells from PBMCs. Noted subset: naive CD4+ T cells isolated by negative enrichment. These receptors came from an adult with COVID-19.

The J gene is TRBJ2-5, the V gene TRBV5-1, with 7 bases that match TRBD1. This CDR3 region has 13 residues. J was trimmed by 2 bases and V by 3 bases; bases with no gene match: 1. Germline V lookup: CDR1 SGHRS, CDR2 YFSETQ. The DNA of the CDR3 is TGCGCCAGCAGCTCGGGACAGCAAGAGACCCAGTACTTC. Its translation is CASSSGQQETQYF.

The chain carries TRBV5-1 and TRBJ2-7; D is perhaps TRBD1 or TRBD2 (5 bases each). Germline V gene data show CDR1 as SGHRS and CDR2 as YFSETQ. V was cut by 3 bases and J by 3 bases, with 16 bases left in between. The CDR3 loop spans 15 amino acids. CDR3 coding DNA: TGCGCCAGCAGCTCGGGGCGTGCAGGGTTCTACGAGCAGTACTTC. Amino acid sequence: CASSSGRAGFYEQYF. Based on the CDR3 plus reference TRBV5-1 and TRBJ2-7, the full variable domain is KAGVTQTPRYLIKTRGQQVTLSCSPISGHRSVSWYQQTPGQGLQFLFEYFSETQRNKGNFPGRFSGRQFSNSRSEMNVSTLELGDSALYLCASSSGRAGFYEQYFGPGTRLTVT.

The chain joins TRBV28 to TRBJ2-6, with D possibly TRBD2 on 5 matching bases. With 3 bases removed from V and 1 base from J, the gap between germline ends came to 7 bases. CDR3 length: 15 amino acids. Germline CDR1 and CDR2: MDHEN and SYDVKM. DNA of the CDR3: TGTGCCAGCAGTTTTTCGGGGTCTGGGGCCAACGTCCTGACTTTC. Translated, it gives CASSFSGSGANVLTF.

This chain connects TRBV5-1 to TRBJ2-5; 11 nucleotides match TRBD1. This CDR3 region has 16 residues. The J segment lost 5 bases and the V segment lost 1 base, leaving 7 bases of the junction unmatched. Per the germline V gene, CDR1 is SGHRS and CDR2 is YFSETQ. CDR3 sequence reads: CASSLMGQGVLETQYF. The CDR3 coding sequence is TGCGCCAGCAGCTTGATGGGACAGGGGGTGTTGGAGACCCAGTACTTC.

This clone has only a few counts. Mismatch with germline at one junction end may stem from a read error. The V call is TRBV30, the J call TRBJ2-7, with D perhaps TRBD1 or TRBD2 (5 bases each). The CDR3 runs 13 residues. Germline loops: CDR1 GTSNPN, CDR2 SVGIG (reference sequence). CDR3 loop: CALRGDSSYGQYF. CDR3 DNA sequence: TGTGCGCTGCGAGGGGATTCTTCCTACGGGCAGTACTTC.

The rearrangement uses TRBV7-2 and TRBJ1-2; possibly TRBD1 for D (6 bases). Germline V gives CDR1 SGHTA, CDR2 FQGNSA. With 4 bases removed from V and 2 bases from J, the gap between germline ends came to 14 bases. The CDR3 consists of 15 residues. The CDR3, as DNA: TGTGCCAGCAGCTCCGGAAAGGGGGGAAACTATGGCTACACCTTC. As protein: CASSSGKGGNYGYTF.

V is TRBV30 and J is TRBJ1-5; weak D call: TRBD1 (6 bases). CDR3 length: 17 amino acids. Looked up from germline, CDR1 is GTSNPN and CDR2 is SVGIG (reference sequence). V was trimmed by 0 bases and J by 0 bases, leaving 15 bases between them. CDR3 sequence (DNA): TGTGCCTGGAGTGTACTAGGGACACCCGATAGCAATCAGCCCCAGCATTTT. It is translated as CAWSVLGTPDSNQPQHF.

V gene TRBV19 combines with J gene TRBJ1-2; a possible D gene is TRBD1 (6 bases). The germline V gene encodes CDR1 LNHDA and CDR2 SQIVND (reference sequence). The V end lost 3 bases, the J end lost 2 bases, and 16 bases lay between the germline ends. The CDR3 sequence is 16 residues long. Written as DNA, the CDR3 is TGTGCCAGTAGTATTAGTGGCCGGGGGGCCAACTATGGCTACACCTTC. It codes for CASSISGRGANYGYTF.

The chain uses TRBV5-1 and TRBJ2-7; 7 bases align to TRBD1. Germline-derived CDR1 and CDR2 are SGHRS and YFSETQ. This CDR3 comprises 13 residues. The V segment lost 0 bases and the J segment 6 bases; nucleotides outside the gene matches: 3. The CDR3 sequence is CASSLAQGPEQYF. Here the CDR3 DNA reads TGCGCCAGCAGCTTGGCACAGGGGCCCGAGCAGTACTTC.

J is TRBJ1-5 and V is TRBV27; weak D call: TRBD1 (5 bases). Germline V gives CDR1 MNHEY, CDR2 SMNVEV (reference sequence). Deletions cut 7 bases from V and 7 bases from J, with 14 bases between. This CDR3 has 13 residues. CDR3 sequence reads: CASNRGEGQPQHF. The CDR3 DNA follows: TGTGCCAGCAACCGGGGGGAGGGGCAGCCCCAGCATTTT.

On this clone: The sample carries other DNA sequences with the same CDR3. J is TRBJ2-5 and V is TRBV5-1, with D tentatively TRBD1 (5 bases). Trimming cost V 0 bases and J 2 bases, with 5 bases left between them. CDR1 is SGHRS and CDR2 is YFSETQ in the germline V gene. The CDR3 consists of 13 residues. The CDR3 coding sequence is TGCGCCAGCAGCTTGGGACAGCAAGAGACCCAGTACTTC. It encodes CASSLGQQETQYF. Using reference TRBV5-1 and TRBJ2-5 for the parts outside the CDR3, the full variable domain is KAGVTQTPRYLIKTRGQQVTLSCSPISGHRSVSWYQQTPGQGLQFLFEYFSETQRNKGNFPGRFSGRQFSNSRSEMNVSTLELGDSALYLCASSLGQQETQYFGPGTRLLVL.

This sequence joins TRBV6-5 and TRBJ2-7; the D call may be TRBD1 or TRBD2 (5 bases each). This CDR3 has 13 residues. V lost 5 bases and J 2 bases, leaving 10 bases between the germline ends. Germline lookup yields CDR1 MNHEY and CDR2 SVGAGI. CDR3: CASSRDGPYEQYF. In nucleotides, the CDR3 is TGTGCCAGCAGTCGGGACGGCCCCTACGAGCAGTACTTC.

CDR3: CASSSVRLSYEQYF. CDR3 bases: TGTGCCAGCAGCTCCGTACGGCTTTCCTACGAGCAGTACTTC. The rearrangement joins TRBV7-3 to TRBJ2-7; no definite D call. V was shortened by 4 bases and J by 1 base, with 11 bases between the two germline ends. The CDR3 consists of 14 residues. CDR1 and CDR2 (germline): SGHTA, FQGTGA.

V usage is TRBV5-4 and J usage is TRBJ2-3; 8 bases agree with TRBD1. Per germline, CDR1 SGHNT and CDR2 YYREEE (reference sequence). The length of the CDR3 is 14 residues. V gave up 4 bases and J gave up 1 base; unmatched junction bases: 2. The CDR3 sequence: CASSQDRGTDTQYF. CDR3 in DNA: TGTGCCAGCAGCCAGGACAGGGGCACAGATACGCAGTATTTT.

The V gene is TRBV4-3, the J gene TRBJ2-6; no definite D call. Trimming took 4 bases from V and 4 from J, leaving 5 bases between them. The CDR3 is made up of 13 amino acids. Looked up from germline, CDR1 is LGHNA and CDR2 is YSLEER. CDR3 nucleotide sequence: TGCGCCAGCAGCCGGTCAGGGGCCAACGTCCTGACTTTC. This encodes CASSRSGANVLTF.

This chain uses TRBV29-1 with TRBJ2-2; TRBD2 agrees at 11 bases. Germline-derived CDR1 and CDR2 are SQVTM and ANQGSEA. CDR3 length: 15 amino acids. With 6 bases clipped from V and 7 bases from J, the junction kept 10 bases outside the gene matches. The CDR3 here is CSVRLAGFRDGELFF. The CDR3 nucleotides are TGCAGCGTCCGACTAGCGGGGTTCCGGGACGGGGAGCTGTTTTTT.

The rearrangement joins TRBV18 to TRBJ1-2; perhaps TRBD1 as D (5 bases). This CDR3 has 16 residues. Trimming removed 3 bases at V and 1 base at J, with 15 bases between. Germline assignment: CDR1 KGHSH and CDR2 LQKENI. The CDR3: CASSPLDGGDNYGYTF. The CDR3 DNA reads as TGTGCCAGCTCACCCCTGGACGGGGGGGATAACTATGGCTACACCTTC. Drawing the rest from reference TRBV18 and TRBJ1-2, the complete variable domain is NAGVMQNPRHLVRRRGQEARLRCSPMKGHSHVYWYRQLPEEGLKFMVYLQKENIIDESGMPKERFSAEFPKEGPSILRIQQVVRGDSAAYFCASSPLDGGDNYGYTFGSGTRLTVV.

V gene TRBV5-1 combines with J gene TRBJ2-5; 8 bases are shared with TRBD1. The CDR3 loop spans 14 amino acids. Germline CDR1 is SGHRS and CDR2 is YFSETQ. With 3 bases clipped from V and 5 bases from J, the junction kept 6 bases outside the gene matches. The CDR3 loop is CASSSAGGEETQYF. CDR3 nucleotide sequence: TGCGCCAGCAGCTCCGCAGGGGGCGAGGAGACCCAGTACTTC. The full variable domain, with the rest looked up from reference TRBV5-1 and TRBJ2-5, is KAGVTQTPRYLIKTRGQQVTLSCSPISGHRSVSWYQQTPGQGLQFLFEYFSETQRNKGNFPGRFSGRQFSNSRSEMNVSTLELGDSALYLCASSSAGGEETQYFGPGTRLLVL.

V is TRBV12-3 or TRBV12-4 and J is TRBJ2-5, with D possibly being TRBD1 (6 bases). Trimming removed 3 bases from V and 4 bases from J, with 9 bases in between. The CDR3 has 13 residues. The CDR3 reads CASSFPGVETQYF. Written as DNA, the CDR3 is TGTGCCAGCAGTTTCCCAGGGGTAGAGACCCAGTACTTC.

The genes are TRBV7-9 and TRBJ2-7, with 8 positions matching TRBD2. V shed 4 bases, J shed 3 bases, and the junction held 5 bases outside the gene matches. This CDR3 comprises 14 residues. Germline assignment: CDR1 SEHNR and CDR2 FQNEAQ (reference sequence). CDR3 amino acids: CASSSTGGGYEQYF. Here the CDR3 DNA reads TGTGCCAGCAGCTCGACGGGAGGGGGCTACGAGCAGTACTTC.

The CDR3 is CASSPQGNTIYF. CDR3 sequence (DNA): TGTGCCAGCAGCCCCCAAGGAAACACCATATATTTT. The chain has TRBV3-1 (or the pseudogene TRBV3-2) and TRBJ1-3; D remains ambiguous. Germline assignment: CDR1 LGHDT and CDR2 YNNKEL (reference sequence). The CDR3 has 12 residues. V lost 4 bases and J lost 4, with 5 bases in between.